The clone carrying this T cell receptor beta chain has more than one count but fewer than ten. What it binds is unknown. This CDR3 is built from 14 residues. The V and J ends lost 7 bases and 5 bases, in that order; junction bases with no gene match: 3. Germline CDR1 MNHNY, CDR2 SVGAGI (reference sequence). This sample is part of a study of T-cell memory formation after mild COVID-19. Study in general: Across donors, TCR clusters were largely donor specific. Notes on the study in general: Of the contracting clones, CD4+ ones lay mainly in CM and EM, and CD8+ ones in EMRA. A subset of responding clones appeared in pre-infection memory, suggesting cross-reactive memory joined.

Constant-segment-primed 5'RACE gave TCR alpha and TCR beta cDNA libraries with sample barcodes and UMIs. Each CDR3 protein is one row after TCRdb ran MiXCR on the 5' RACE reads. The sample includes around 310,000 distinct CDR3 sequences, roughly 19% of them seen just once. This chain joins TRBV6-6 and TRBJ2-2; the match to TRBD2 covers 11 bases. Sequenced material: PBMCs or a T cell subset sorted from them (not recorded which). The receptor was isolated from a man younger than 35 who had mild COVID-19 (a few samples of this study predate the infection). Cell type and time point are not known. This CDR3 reads CASTSGGSTGELFF. The DNA for the CDR3 is TGTGCCAGCACTAGCGGGGGGTCAACCGGGGAGCTGTTTTTT.